This entry is about one TCR beta chain. The antigen remains undetermined. This sample was included in a study of cytomegalovirus exposure and HLA in healthy donors. The study, taken as a whole, reports: In terms of immune exposure information, only CMV serostatus was available. One cluster of highly shared sequence variants probably arose as a sequencing artifact. TRBV6-2, TRBV6-3 and some other V segments were excluded as indistinguishable. Generally TCR sequences proved uncommon, though certain public TCRs appeared in numerous donors.

This CDR3 comprises 16 residues. Trimming removed 5 bases from V and 4 bases from J; junction bases left unmatched: 13. Per the germline V gene, CDR1 is MDHEN and CDR2 is SYDVKM. Primers: 60 Vbeta forward and 13 Jbeta reverse. Data came from immunoSEQ multiplex PCR; TCRdb stores just in-frame clones and leaves some out. The table shows over 150,000 clones, with roughly 70% occurring only once. The TCR was taken from a woman aged 40 to 55 in good health and CMV-seropositive. The chain is built from TRBV28 and TRBJ1-2; TRBD1 agrees at 7 bases. Material for sequencing was PBMCs. CDR3 DNA sequence: TGTGCCAGCAGTCCACCACAGGGGAGCTGGGCCTATGGCTACACCTTC. Translating it yields CASSPPQGSWAYGYTF.